This T cell receptor beta chain was obtained from a study of cytomegalovirus exposure and HLA in healthy donors. The primer mix had 60 Vbeta and 13 Jbeta primers. Clones were read by immunoSEQ multiplex PCR, and TCRdb kept only the in-frame ones, dropping some. The sample lists fewer than 150,000 clones; roughly four fifths were seen once. Study-level findings and limits: In a later analysis, a genetic analysis reported fewer productive-TCR N-insertions in an Asian-associated ancestry cluster than the cohort average. Another analysis was done later, and it associated 17,000 or so TCR beta sequences with HLA alleles at 0.05 false discovery rate. Later on, a genetic analysis was performed. It linked a missense variant in DCLRE1C with V- and J-gene trimming of TCR beta.

In the case of this clone: Its antigen is not known.

Nominal health characterized the donors when sampled, though unrecorded immune exposures were likely. From germline, CDR1 is SGHTA and CDR2 FQGNSA. The CDR3 is made up of 14 amino acids. V shed 4 bases and J shed 5 bases, with 15 bases lying between them. This sequence was found in a man in his forties in good health and CMV-seropositive. The chain is built from TRBV7-2 and TRBJ2-7; weak D call: TRBD2 (5 bases). The sequencing input was PBMCs. The CDR3 is CASSSGRGWNEQYF. CDR3 in DNA: TGTGCCAGCAGCTCCGGGCGAGGGTGGAACGAGCAGTACTTC.